The next 19 T cell receptor beta chains were all read from a single sample in a study of T cell repertoires in cytomegalovirus infection. MiXCR was run by TCRdb on the reads, yielding one entry per CDR3 protein. Of around 740,000 distinct CDR3 sequences listed, 35% to 40% are singletons. The specimen sequenced was PBMCs. Every receptor here comes from a human donor in good health (CMV status not recorded). Some clones in this sample may be carry-over from other donors' samples.

This clonotype was observed a few times. The junction does not match germline at one end; this may be a read error. The rearrangement links TRBV7-7 to TRBJ2-5; 7 bases line up with TRBD2. This CDR3 has 15 residues. Germline V CDR1 and CDR2: SSHAT, FNYEAQ (reference sequence). CDR3 region: CASSLVAGVQETQYF. In DNA form, the CDR3 reads TGTGCTAGCAGCTTAGTGGCGGGAGTGCAAGAGACCCAGTACTTC. Full variable domain (outside the CDR3, taken from reference TRBV7-7 and TRBJ2-5): GAGVSQSPRYKVTKRGQDVTLRCDPISSHATLYWYQQALGQGPEFLTYFNYEAQPDKSGLPSDRFSAERPEGSISTLTIQRTEQRDSAMYRCASSLVAGVQETQYFGPGTRLLVL.

With respect to this clonotype: The conserved phenylalanine or tryptophan is not found at the CDR3 terminus, so this likely reflects a read error. V is TRBV6-2 or TRBV6-3 and J is TRBJ2-1; a weak D match, TRBD2 (6 bases). Trimming shortened V by 7 bases and J by 1 base, and 14 bases separated the two germline ends. Per the germline V gene, CDR1 is MNHEY and CDR2 is SVGEGT. The CDR3 totals 15 residues. The CDR3 bases are TGTGCCAGCAATTCCGGGAGAGGGTCCTACAATGAGCAGTTCTTA. It translates to CASNSGRGSYNEQFL.

This rearrangement joins TRBV28 to TRBJ2-7; 8 bases are shared with TRBD2. There are 14 residues in the CDR3. After removal of 3 bases from V and 0 bases from J, the junction contained 1 base not matched to a gene. In germline, CDR1 is MDHEN, CDR2 SYDVKM. The CDR3 is CASSFSGVSYEQYF. The CDR3 DNA reads as TGTGCCAGCAGTTTTAGCGGGGTCTCCTACGAGCAGTACTTC.

This clonotype came up once. The chain joins TRBV11-2 to TRBJ1-1; D unresolved. CDR1 and CDR2 (germline): SGHAT, FQNNGV. The length of the CDR3 is 13 residues. V dropped 0 bases and J dropped 10 bases, with 12 bases sitting between them. In nucleotides, the CDR3 is TGTGCCAGCAGCTTAGACAGGCTTCGTGGAGCTTTCTTT. Its translation: CASSLDRLRGAFF.

This clonotype was seen only a few times. The V and J genes are TRBV7-3 and TRBJ2-7, with D uncertain. The V gene's germline CDR1 is SGHTA and CDR2 FQGTGA. Between the trimmed V and J ends, which lost 1 base and 5 bases, there was a span of 15 bases. The CDR3 covers 15 residues. The DNA for the CDR3 is TGTGCCAGCAGCTTAAATCGACCGGGCCGCGACGAGCAGTACTTC. This translates into CASSLNRPGRDEQYF.

The table lists this clonotype with a few counts. This chain joins TRBV12-3 or TRBV12-4 and TRBJ2-7; 9 bases align to TRBD2. The CDR3 runs to 13 residues. V was pared by 8 bases and J by 4 bases, with 6 bases of the junction left unmatched. CDR3 sequence (DNA): TGTGCCAGCTCGAGCGGGGGGCCATACGAGCAGTACTTC. Its translation is CASSSGGPYEQYF.

This rearrangement joins TRBV6-6 to TRBJ1-4; the match to TRBD1 covers 12 bases. This CDR3 contains 16 residues. Unmatched junction bases numbered 8, after V lost 4 bases and J lost 8 bases. CDR1 and CDR2 (germline): MNHNY, SVGAGI (reference sequence). The DNA of the CDR3 is TGTGCCAGCAGTTTACCGGGACAGGGGGCACGAGAAAAACTGTTTTTT. Its protein product is CASSLPGQGAREKLFF.

This clonotype was picked up a small number of times. The V and J genes are TRBV4-1 and TRBJ2-7; 9 nucleotides line up with TRBD1. Germline values: CDR1 MGHRA, CDR2 YSYEKL. This CDR3 has 15 amino acids. The V and J ends lost 2 bases and 2 bases, in that order; junction bases with no gene match: 4. Written as DNA, the CDR3 is TGCGCCAGCAGCCAATCCCGACAGGGGGCCTACGAGCAGTACTTC. Translation: CASSQSRQGAYEQYF.

The CDR3 coding sequence is TGTGCCAGCAGCCCTTGGGACTCCACTGAGCAGTTCTTC. Amino acids: CASSPWDSTEQFF. V is TRBV6-2 or TRBV6-3 and J is TRBJ2-1, with D perhaps matching TRBD2 (6 bases). With 6 bases removed from V and 9 bases from J, the gap between germline ends came to 15 bases. This CDR3 has 13 amino acids. CDR1 is MNHEY and CDR2 is SVGEGT in the germline V gene.

About this clonotype itself: A clone one base away is much larger, so this may be a read error. The chain is built from TRBV7-2 and TRBJ1-1, with D perhaps TRBD1 (5 bases). Germline-derived CDR1 and CDR2 are SGHTA and FQGNSA. The CDR3 spans 14 residues. The CDR3 DNA is TGTGCCAGCAGCTTAGAGGCTTTGGGGACGGAAGCTTTATTT. Translating gives CASSLEALGTEALF.

The J gene is TRBJ2-1, the V gene TRBV18, with a tentative D call TRBD2 (5 bases). Germline CDR1 KGHSH, CDR2 LQKENI. Trimming pared 0 bases from V and 8 bases from J, leaving 14 bases between. CDR3 length equals 15 residues. The CDR3 here is CASSPPGTGVYEQFF. The CDR3 bases are TGTGCCAGCTCACCACCAGGAACCGGGGTCTATGAGCAGTTCTTC.

V is TRBV7-8 and J is TRBJ2-7; D possibly corresponds to TRBD1 (6 bases). CDR3 length: 17 residues. Germline V lookup: CDR1 SGHVS, CDR2 FQNEAQ. The V gene lost 0 bases and the J gene lost 4 bases, with 19 bases spanning the gap. The CDR3 bases are TGTGCCAGCAGCTTAGCTTCCGTTCTTGGGGACAAATACGAGCAGTACTTC. It codes for CASSLASVLGDKYEQYF.

The rearrangement uses TRBV7-2 and TRBJ1-1, with 8 bases aligning to TRBD1. Germline loops: CDR1 SGHTA, CDR2 FQGNSA. This CDR3 has 14 residues. The V and J ends lost 5 bases and 6 bases, in that order; junction bases with no gene match: 8. CDR3 coding DNA: TGTGCCAGCAGCCAACGACAGGGGTGTGCTGAAGCTTTCTTT. It specifies CASSQRQGCAEAFF.

This clonotype was found a few times. The V call is TRBV6-5, the J call TRBJ1-2; tentative D call: TRBD1 (5 bases). CDR1 is MNHEY and CDR2 is SVGAGI in the germline V gene. The CDR3 runs to 14 residues. The V end lost 3 bases, the J end lost 5 bases, and 13 bases lay between the germline ends. The CDR3 region is CASSYPGSRYGYTF. CDR3 nucleotide sequence: TGTGCCAGCAGTTATCCAGGGTCTCGATATGGCTACACCTTC.

This CDR3 reads CASSLNVMNTEAFF. CDR3 in DNA: TGTGCCAGCAGTTTGAACGTAATGAACACTGAAGCTTTCTTT. The V gene is TRBV28, the J gene TRBJ1-1; D not resolved. Germline values: CDR1 MDHEN, CDR2 SYDVKM. The CDR3 has 14 residues. Trimming took off 3 bases at V and 0 bases at J, with 8 bases between the two ends.

This clonotype was seen more than once but under ten times. V and J are TRBV6-1 and TRBJ1-1; D remains ambiguous. The CDR3 is 15 amino acids. Trimming left V 5 bases short and J 3 bases short, with 16 bases between. Germline lookup yields CDR1 MNHNS and CDR2 SASEGT. The CDR3 nucleotides read TGTGCCAGCAGTTACGAGAACTCCCGGGACACTGAAGCTTTCTTT. Translated, it gives CASSYENSRDTEAFF.

The sample holds many counts of this clonotype. J is TRBJ1-1 and V is TRBV7-6; D ambiguous. Germline V lookup: CDR1 SGHVS, CDR2 FNYEAQ. Between the trimmed V and J ends, which lost 5 bases and 1 base, there was a span of 11 bases. The CDR3 has 14 amino acids. The CDR3 nucleotides are TGTGCCAGCAGCACCAAGAAGCAGAACACTGAAGCTTTCTTT. This sequence encodes CASSTKKQNTEAFF.

The chain uses TRBV5-6 and TRBJ1-1; D not resolved. In germline, CDR1 is SGHDT, CDR2 YYEEEE. This CDR3 is built from 14 residues. V shed 0 bases and J shed 3 bases, with 9 bases lying between them. CDR3 in DNA: TGTGCCAGCAGCTTGGAGGTCGGATACACTGAAGCTTTCTTT. It codes for CASSLEVGYTEAFF.

Turning to this clonotype: An end of the junction does not agree with germline; a read error may underlie this. The V gene is TRBV13, the J gene TRBJ2-5; 9 bases agree with TRBD1. The CDR3 loop spans 15 amino acids. Germline V gene sequence: CDR1 PRHDT, CDR2 FYEKMQ (reference sequence). This CDR3 is CASSFDRGYQETQYF. CDR3 sequence (DNA): TGCGCCAGCAGCTTCGACAGGGGGTACCAAGAGACCCAGTACTTC.